This T cell receptor beta chain emerged from a study of blood T cell repertoires in COVID-19. CDR1 LGHNA and CDR2 YNFKEQ come from the germline V gene. Between the trimmed V and J ends, which lost 2 bases and 4 bases, there was a span of 15 bases. CDR3 size: 15 residues. Produced via immunoSEQ multiplex PCR; TCRdb's table is partial and in-frame only. The table records tens of thousands of clones, around 85% of them present only once. Sequencing was done on a sample of peripheral blood. The TCR comes from a human donor in a cohort sampled during active COVID-19. V gene TRBV4-2 combines with J gene TRBJ2-7, with a tentative D call TRBD2 (6 bases). CDR3 in DNA: TGTGCCAGCAGCCAAAAACGGGGGAAGAGTTACGAGCAGTACTTC. Amino acid sequence: CASSQKRGKSYEQYF.